A single sample gave rise to the 7 T cell receptor beta chains below, sequenced in a study of blood T cell repertoires in COVID-19. Sequencing was performed with immunoSEQ multiplex PCR; in TCRdb, only in-frame clones are kept and a portion is missing. The sample consists of 300,000 to 400,000 clones, 80% to 90% of them appearing once. Material: PBMCs or T cells enriched from blood (not recorded which). These receptors all stem from a woman between 35 and 50 years old with acute COVID-19.

The V and J genes are TRBV19 and TRBJ2-5; D gene unclear. Trimming took off 5 bases at V and 7 bases at J, with 17 bases between the two ends. The CDR3 totals 14 residues. Germline V CDR1 and CDR2: LNHDA, SQIVND (reference sequence). CDR3 sequence reads: CASSVPARSGTQYF. The CDR3 bases are TGTGCCAGTAGTGTACCCGCACGTTCGGGGACCCAGTACTTC.

Only a few counts were recorded for this clone. The chain employs TRBV6-5 and TRBJ1-2; possible D gene TRBD1, 6 bases. The CDR3 spans 15 residues. V was clipped by 9 bases and J by 3 bases, with 20 bases between them. Per germline, CDR1 MNHEY and CDR2 SVGAGI. CDR3 in DNA: TGTGCCAGTGGTGCCCTTCGGGGGGGCGACTATGGCTACACCTTC. Amino acids: CASGALRGGDYGYTF.

The chain is built from TRBV5-6 and TRBJ2-7; TRBD1 matches at 7 bases. CDR3 length: 15 amino acids. Losses at the gene ends were 4 bases for V and 2 bases for J; bases not matched to a gene: 9. Germline V gene lookup returns CDR1 SGHDT and CDR2 YYEEEE. The CDR3 spells CASSPPGTETYEQYF. The DNA for the CDR3 is TGTGCCAGCAGCCCTCCCGGGACAGAAACCTACGAGCAGTACTTC.

This chain joins TRBV6-6 and TRBJ2-1, with TRBD1 matching 11 bases. The junction had 1 base not matched to a gene; V was cut back by 2 bases and J by 4 bases. There are 15 residues in the CDR3. Germline assignment: CDR1 MNHNY and CDR2 SVGAGI (reference sequence). CDR3 bases: TGTGCCAGCAGTTACGGACAGGGGGCGTACAATGAGCAGTTCTTC. Translating it yields CASSYGQGAYNEQFF.

The chain couples TRBV27 to TRBJ1-2; 11 nucleotides line up with TRBD1. Looked up from germline, CDR1 is MNHEY and CDR2 is SMNVEV (reference sequence). The CDR3 has 15 amino acids. V dropped 5 bases and J dropped 7; count of bases not matched to a gene: 9. CDR3 coding DNA: TGTGCCAGCAGTCCCGCGAGGACAGGGGGCTCTGGCTACACCTTC. Residues: CASSPARTGGSGYTF.

This clone turned up a few times. The V gene is TRBV4-3, the J gene TRBJ1-1; D remains unclear. V was trimmed by 1 base and J by 5 bases, leaving 8 bases between them. The CDR3 has 13 residues. The V gene's germline CDR1 is LGHNA and CDR2 YSLEER. The CDR3 protein is CASSQVTGTEAFF. Here the CDR3 DNA reads TGCGCCAGCAGCCAAGTGACGGGTACTGAAGCTTTCTTT.

V usage is TRBV19 and J usage is TRBJ2-6; possible D gene TRBD1, 5 bases. V lost 0 bases to trimming and J lost 2 bases, with 11 bases between them. Per the germline V gene, CDR1 is LNHDA and CDR2 is SQIVND (reference sequence). The CDR3 has 17 residues. CDR3 nucleotides: TGTGCCAGTAGTATAGACGCCAGGGCGGCTGGGGCCAACGTCCTGACTTTC. It yields the protein CASSIDARAAGANVLTF.